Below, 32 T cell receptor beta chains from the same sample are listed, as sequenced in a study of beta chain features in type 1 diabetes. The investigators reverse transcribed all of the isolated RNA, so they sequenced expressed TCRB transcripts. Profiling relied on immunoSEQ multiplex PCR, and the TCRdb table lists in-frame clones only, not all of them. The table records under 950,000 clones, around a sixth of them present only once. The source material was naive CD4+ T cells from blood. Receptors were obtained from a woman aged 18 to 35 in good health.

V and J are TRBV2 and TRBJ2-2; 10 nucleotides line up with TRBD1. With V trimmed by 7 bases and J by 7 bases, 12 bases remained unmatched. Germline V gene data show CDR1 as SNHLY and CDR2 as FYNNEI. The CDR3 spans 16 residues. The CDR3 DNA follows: TGTGCCAGCAAGGCCCACCGGGACAGGGGCGGCGGGGAGCTGTTTTTT. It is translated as CASKAHRDRGGGELFF.

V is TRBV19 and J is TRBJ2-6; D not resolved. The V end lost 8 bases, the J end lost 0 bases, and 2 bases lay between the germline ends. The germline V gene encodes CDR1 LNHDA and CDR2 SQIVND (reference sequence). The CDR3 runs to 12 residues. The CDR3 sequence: CASDSGANVLTF. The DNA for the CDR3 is TGTGCCAGTGACTCTGGGGCCAACGTCCTGACTTTC. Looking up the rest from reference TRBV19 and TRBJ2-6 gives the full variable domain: DGGITQSPKYLFRKEGQNVTLSCEQNLNHDAMYWYRQDPGQGLRLIYYSQIVNDFQKGDIAEGYSVSREKKESFPLTVTSAQKNPTAFYLCASDSGANVLTFGAGSRLTVL.

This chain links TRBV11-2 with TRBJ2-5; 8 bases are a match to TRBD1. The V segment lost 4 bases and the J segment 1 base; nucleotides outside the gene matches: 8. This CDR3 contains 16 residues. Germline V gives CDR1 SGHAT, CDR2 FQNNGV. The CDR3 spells CASSYRPTGAQETQYF. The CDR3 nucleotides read TGTGCCAGCAGCTATCGACCGACAGGGGCCCAAGAGACCCAGTACTTC.

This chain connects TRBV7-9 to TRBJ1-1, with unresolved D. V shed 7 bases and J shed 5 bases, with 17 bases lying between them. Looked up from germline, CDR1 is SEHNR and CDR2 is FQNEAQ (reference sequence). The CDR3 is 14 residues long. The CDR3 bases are TGTGCCAGCATCCCTGGGTTGTTGGGGACTGAAGCTTTCTTT. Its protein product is CASIPGLLGTEAFF.

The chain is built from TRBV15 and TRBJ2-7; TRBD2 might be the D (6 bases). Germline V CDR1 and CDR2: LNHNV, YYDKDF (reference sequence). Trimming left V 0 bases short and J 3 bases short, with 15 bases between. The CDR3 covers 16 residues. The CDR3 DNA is TGTGCCACCAGCAGAGATCTCAACGGAGGGGACTACGAGCAGTACTTC. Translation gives CATSRDLNGGDYEQYF.

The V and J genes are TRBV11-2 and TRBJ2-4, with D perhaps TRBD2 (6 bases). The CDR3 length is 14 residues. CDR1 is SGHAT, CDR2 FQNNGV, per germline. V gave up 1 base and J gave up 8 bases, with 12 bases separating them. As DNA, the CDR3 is TGTGCCAGCAGCTTAGGTGGAGGGCGAGACATTCAGTACTTC. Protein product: CASSLGGGRDIQYF.

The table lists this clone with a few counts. In DNA, the CDR3 is TGTGCCAGCAGCCAAGGACCTAGCGGGAGTTCAGACGAGCAGTACTTC. It encodes CASSQGPSGSSDEQYF. This chain joins TRBV4-2 and TRBJ2-7; TRBD2 matches at 10 bases. Germline-derived CDR1 and CDR2 are LGHNA and YNFKEQ. This CDR3 region has 16 residues. After removal of 1 base from V and 5 bases from J, the junction contained 8 bases not matched to a gene.

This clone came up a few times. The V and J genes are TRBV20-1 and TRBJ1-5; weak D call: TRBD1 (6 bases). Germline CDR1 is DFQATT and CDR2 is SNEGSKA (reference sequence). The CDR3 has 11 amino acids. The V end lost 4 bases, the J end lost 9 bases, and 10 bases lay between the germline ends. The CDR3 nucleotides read TGCAGTGCTACCGAAGGGGGGCCCCAGCATTTT. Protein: CSATEGGPQHF.

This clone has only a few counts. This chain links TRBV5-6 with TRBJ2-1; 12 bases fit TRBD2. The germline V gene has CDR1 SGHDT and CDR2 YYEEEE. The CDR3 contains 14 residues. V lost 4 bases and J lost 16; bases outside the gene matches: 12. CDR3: CASSRGRTSGNQFF. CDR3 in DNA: TGTGCCAGCAGCCGCGGTCGGACTAGCGGGAACCAATTCTTC.

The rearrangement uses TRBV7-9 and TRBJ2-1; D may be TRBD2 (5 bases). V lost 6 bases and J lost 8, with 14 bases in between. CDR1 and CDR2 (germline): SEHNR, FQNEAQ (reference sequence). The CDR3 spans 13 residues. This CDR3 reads CASRMGLGDEQFF. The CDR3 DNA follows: TGTGCCAGCAGGATGGGATTGGGAGATGAGCAGTTCTTC.

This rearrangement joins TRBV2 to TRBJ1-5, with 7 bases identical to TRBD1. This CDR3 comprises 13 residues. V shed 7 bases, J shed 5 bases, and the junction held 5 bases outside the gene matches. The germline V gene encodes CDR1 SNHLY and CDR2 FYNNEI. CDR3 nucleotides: TGTGCCAGCACGGTAGACAGGGATCAGCCCCAGCATTTT. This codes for CASTVDRDQPQHF.

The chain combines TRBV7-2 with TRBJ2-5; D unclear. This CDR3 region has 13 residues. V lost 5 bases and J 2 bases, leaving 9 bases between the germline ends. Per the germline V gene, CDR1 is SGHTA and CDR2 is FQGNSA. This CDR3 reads CASSHLDQETQYF. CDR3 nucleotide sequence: TGTGCCAGCAGCCACCTGGATCAAGAGACCCAGTACTTC.

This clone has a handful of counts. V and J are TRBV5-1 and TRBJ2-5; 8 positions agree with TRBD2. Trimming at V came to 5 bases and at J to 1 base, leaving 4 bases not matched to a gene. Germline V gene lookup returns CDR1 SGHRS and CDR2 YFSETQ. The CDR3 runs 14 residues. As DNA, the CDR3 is TGCGCCAGCAGTCACGGGACTAGCCAAGAGACCCAGTACTTC. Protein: CASSHGTSQETQYF. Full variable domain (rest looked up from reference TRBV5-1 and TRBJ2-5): KAGVTQTPRYLIKTRGQQVTLSCSPISGHRSVSWYQQTPGQGLQFLFEYFSETQRNKGNFPGRFSGRQFSNSRSEMNVSTLELGDSALYLCASSHGTSQETQYFGPGTRLLVL.

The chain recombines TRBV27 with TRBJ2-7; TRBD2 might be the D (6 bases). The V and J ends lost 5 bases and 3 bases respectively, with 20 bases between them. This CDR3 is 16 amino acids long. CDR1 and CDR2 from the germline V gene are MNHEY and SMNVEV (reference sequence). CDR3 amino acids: CASSPNPATGGYEQYF. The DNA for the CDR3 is TGTGCCAGCAGTCCAAACCCAGCGACCGGGGGCTACGAGCAGTACTTC.

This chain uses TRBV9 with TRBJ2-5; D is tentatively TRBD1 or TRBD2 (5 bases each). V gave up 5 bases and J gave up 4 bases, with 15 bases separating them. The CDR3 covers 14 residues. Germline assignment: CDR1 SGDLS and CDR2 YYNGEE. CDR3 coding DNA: TGTGCCAGCAGTAAGGGGTCTGCGGGAGAGACCCAGTACTTC. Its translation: CASSKGSAGETQYF. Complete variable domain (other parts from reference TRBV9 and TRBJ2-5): DSGVTQTPKHLITATGQRVTLRCSPRSGDLSVYWYQQSLDQGLQFLIQYYNGEERAKGNILERFSAQQFPDLHSELNLSSLELGDSALYFCASSKGSAGETQYFGPGTRLLVL.

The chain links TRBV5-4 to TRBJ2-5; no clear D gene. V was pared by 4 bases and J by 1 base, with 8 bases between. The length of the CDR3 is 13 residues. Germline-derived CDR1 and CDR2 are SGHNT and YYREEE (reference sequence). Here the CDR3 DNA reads TGTGCCAGCAGCCAGATTAGCCAAGAGACCCAGTACTTC. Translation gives CASSQISQETQYF.

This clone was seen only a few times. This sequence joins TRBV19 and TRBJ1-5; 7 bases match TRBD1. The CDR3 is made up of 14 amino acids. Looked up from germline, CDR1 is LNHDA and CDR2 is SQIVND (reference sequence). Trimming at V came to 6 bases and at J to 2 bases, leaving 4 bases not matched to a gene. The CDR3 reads CASRITGGNQPQHF. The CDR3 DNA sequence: TGTGCCAGTAGGATAACAGGGGGCAATCAGCCCCAGCATTTT.

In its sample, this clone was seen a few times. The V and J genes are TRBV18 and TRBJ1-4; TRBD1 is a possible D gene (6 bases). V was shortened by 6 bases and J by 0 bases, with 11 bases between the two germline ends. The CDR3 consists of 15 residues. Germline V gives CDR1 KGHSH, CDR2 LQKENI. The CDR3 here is CASSFGGSTNEKLFF. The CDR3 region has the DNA TGTGCCAGCTCGTTCGGGGGCTCAACTAATGAAAAACTGTTTTTT.

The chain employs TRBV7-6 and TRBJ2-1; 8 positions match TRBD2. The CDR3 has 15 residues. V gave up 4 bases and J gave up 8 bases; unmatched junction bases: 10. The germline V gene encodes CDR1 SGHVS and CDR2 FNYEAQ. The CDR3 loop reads CASSSPGLGLHEQFF. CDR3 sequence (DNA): TGTGCCAGCAGCTCCCCGGGACTAGGTCTTCATGAGCAGTTCTTC.

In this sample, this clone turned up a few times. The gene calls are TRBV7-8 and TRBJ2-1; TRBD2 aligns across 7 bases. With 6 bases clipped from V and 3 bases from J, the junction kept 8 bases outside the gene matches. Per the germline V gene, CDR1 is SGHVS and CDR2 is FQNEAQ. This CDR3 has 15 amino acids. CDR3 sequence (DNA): TGTGCCAGCAGGCGGGGGAGTGGGCTCTACAATGAGCAGTTCTTC. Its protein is CASRRGSGLYNEQFF.

Here the CDR3 reads CASSVMALEEKLFF. The CDR3 DNA reads TGTGCCAGCAGTGTGATGGCTCTAGAGGAAAAACTGTTTTTT. This chain connects TRBV6-1 to TRBJ1-4; the D is unclear. This CDR3 region has 14 residues. CDR1 is MNHNS, CDR2 SASEGT, per germline. Trimming pared 4 bases from V and 8 bases from J, leaving 14 bases between.

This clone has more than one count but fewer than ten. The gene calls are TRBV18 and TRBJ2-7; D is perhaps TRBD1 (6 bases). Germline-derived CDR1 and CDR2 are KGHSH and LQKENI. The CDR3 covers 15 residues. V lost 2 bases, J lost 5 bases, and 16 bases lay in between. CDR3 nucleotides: TGTGCCAGCTCACCAATGCAGGGGAGTAAGGACGAGCAGTACTTC. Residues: CASSPMQGSKDEQYF.

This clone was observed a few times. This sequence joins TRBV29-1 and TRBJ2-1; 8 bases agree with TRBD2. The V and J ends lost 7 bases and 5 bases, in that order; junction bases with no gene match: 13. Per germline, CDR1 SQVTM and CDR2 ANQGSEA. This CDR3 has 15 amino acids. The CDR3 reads CSAAFGQRENNEQFF. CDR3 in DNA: TGCAGCGCCGCCTTTGGCCAGCGGGAGAACAATGAGCAGTTCTTC.

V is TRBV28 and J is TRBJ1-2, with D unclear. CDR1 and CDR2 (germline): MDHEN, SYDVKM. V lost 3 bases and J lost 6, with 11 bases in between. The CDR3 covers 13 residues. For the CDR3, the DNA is TGTGCCAGCAGTTTTAGAGGGTGGGATGGCTACACCTTC. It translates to CASSFRGWDGYTF.

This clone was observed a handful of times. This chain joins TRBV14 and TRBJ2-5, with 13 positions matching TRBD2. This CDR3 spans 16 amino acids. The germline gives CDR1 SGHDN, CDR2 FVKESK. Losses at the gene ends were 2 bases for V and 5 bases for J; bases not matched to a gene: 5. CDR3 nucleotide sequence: TGTGCCAGCAGCCAAACTAGCGGGAGGGCCGTGGAGACCCAGTACTTC. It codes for CASSQTSGRAVETQYF.

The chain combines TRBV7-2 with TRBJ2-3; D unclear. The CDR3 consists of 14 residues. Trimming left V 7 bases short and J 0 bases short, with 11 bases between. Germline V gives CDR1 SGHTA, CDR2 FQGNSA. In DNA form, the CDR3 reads TGTGCCAGCACCCTATTGACTAGCACAGATACGCAGTATTTT. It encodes CASTLLTSTDTQYF.

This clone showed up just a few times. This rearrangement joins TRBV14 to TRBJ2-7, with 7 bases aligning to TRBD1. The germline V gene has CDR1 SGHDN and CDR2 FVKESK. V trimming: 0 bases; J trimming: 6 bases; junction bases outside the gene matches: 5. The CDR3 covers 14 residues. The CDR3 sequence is CASSQERQGPEQYF. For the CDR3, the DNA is TGTGCCAGCAGCCAAGAGCGACAGGGCCCCGAGCAGTACTTC.

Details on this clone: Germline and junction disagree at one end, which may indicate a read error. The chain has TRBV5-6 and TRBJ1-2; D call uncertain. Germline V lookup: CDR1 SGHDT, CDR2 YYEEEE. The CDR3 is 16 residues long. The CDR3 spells CASTLVGQVGRGGYTF. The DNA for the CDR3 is TGTGCCAGCACCTTGGTTGGGCAGGTCGGGCGTGGTGGCTACACCTTC.

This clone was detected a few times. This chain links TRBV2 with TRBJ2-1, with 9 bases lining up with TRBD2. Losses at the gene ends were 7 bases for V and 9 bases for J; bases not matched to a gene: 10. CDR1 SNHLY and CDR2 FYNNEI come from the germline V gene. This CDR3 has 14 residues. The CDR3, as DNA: TGTGCCAGCACTAATGGCGGGAGGGCCACTGAGCAGTTCTTC. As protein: CASTNGGRATEQFF.

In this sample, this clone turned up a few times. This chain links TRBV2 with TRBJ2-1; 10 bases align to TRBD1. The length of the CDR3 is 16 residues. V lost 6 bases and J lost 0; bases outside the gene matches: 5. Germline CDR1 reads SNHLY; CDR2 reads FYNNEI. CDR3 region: CASRRTGGSSYNEQFF. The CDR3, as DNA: TGTGCCAGCAGGAGGACAGGGGGTAGCTCCTACAATGAGCAGTTCTTC.

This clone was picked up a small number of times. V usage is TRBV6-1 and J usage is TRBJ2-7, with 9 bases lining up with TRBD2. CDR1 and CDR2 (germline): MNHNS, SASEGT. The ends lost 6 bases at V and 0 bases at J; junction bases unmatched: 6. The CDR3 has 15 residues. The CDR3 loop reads CASRRLADFSYEQYF. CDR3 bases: TGTGCCAGCAGAAGACTAGCGGACTTCTCCTACGAGCAGTACTTC.

Here the CDR3 DNA reads TGTGCCAGTAGCGGACAGGCATCCTATGGCTACACCTTC. Translating gives CASSGQASYGYTF. The V gene is TRBV19, the J gene TRBJ1-2, with 7 bases identical to TRBD1. Trimming took 6 bases from V and 4 from J; bases not matched to a gene: 5. Germline V CDR1 and CDR2: LNHDA, SQIVND (reference sequence). This CDR3 is 13 amino acids long.